This T cell receptor (beta chain) was observed in a study of identical twins. In germline, CDR1 is KGHSH, CDR2 LQKENI. Trimming stripped 3 bases from V and 2 bases from J, with 8 bases between. The CDR3 sequence is 13 residues long. TCRdb recomputed calls from the 5' RACE reads with MiXCR, one row per CDR3 protein. In the table there are some 260,000 distinct CDR3 sequences, 11% to 15% of which are singletons. Sequenced material: memory (CD45RO+) T cells sorted from blood. The rearrangement joins TRBV18 to TRBJ2-7; TRBD2 might be the D (5 bases). The TCR comes from a woman younger than 30 in good health. CDR3 DNA: TGTGCCAGCTCACCGACTAAAACCTACGAGCAGTACTTC. Protein product: CASSPTKTYEQYF.